Listed here are 2 T cell receptor beta chains from one sample, sequenced in a study of CXCR3-negative and CXCR3-positive naive CD8 T cells. These receptors have no known antigen. Study findings and constraints: TRB CDR3s were more hydrophobic in CXCR3-positive than in CXCR3-negative naive cells.

The TRB cDNA libraries were prepared by 5' RACE with UMI labels. Using the 5' RACE reads, TCRdb records one entry per CDR3 protein without DNA. The repertoire table contains about 89,000 distinct CDR3 sequences. The sample consisted of naive CXCR3+ CD8+ T cells from blood. Subset of the sample: CD45RO-CCR7+CD27+CD95- naive CD8+ T cells expressing CXCR3 (TNR3+). The receptors come from a human donor in good health. Some clones in this sample may be carry-over from other donors' samples.

This sequence joins TRBV4-1 and TRBJ1-1; absent DNA, TCRdb's TRBD1 call cannot be checked. Germline CDR1 MGHRA, CDR2 YSYEKL. The CDR3 has 15 residues. CDR3 residues: CASSQDGGGNTEAFF.

This chain uses TRBV5-1 with TRBJ2-1; TCRdb names TRBD2, which stays unverified in the absence of DNA. The germline V gene encodes CDR1 SGHRS and CDR2 YFSETQ. The CDR3 runs to 15 residues. The CDR3 here is CASSLGSGDYNEQFF.